Below are 13 T cell receptor beta chains sequenced from a single sample in a study of Graves' ophthalmopathy and Graves' hyperthyroidism. CDR3 regions of TCR beta were amplified from RNA transcripts. Amplification began with first-round RT-PCR using HTBI primers, then second-round multiplex PCR was performed. A single record per CDR3 protein comes from TCRdb applying MiXCR to the multiplex PCR reads. Among 650,000 to 900,000 distinct CDR3 sequences, about 44% were seen once, and the ten largest hold about 40%. The material sequenced was peripheral blood. These receptor sequences come from an adult man with Graves' ophthalmopathy.

This clonotype was observed a few times. CDR3: CASSLGPQGGGNQPQHF. The CDR3 nucleotides are TGTGCCAGCAGTTTAGGTCCCCAGGGTGGTGGCAATCAGCCCCAGCATTTT. The chain is built from TRBV25-1 and TRBJ1-5; D is possibly TRBD1 (5 bases). The CDR3 is 17 residues long. Trimming cost V 5 bases and J 2 bases, with 19 bases left between them. Germline-derived CDR1 and CDR2 are MGHDK and SYGVNS.

This clonotype came up many times. The chain recombines TRBV7-2 with TRBJ2-7, with unresolved D. V shed 6 bases and J shed 0 bases, with 9 bases lying between them. The CDR3 has 13 amino acids. Germline V CDR1 and CDR2: SGHTA, FQGNSA. The CDR3 nucleotides are TGTGCCAGCAGGTCGTCCCCCTCCTACGAGCAGTACTTC. As protein: CASRSSPSYEQYF.

This clonotype was counted ten times or more. The gene calls are TRBV25-1 and TRBJ2-7; tentatively, D is TRBD2 (6 bases). The V end lost 4 bases, the J end lost 9 bases, and 22 bases lay between the germline ends. CDR1 is MGHDK and CDR2 is SYGVNS in the germline V gene. This CDR3 has 15 residues. CDR3 sequence reads: CASSGLAGGTYRQYF. CDR3 DNA: TGTGCCAGCAGTGGGCTAGCTGGCGGGACGTACCGGCAGTACTTC.

This clonotype was found many times. The chain uses TRBV10-3 and TRBJ2-7, with a weak D call TRBD2 (7 bases). Germline lookup yields CDR1 ENHRY and CDR2 SYGVKD. Trimming pared 3 bases from V and 5 bases from J, leaving 20 bases between. The CDR3 runs to 16 residues. CDR3 DNA: TGTGCCATCAGTGACCCCGTCACAGGCGGGGGCAACGAGCAGTACTTC. This codes for CAISDPVTGGGNEQYF.

Ten or more counts support this clonotype. The rearrangement uses TRBV7-8 and TRBJ1-2; no clear D. Trimming cost V 3 bases and J 6 bases, with 20 bases left between them. The germline CDR1 and CDR2 sequences are SGHVS and FQNEAQ. CDR3 size: 16 residues. CDR3 region: CASSLSRGRNIHGYTF. The CDR3 bases are TGTGCCAGCAGCTTGAGTCGTGGGCGGAACATCCATGGCTACACCTTC.

The rearrangement joins TRBV7-9 to TRBJ1-4; a possible D gene is TRBD1 (6 bases). Germline CDR1 reads SEHNR; CDR2 reads FQNEAQ (reference sequence). The length of the CDR3 is 15 residues. The V gene lost 6 bases and the J gene lost 5 bases, with 16 bases spanning the gap. DNA for the CDR3: TGTGCCAGCAGTTTATTGCAGGGGCCGAATGAAAAACTGTTTTTT. This encodes CASSLLQGPNEKLFF.

Ten or more counts support this clonotype. A read error may produce the germline difference seen at one junction end. J is TRBJ2-2 and V is TRBV25-1; 8 bases match TRBD1. CDR1 is MGHDK, CDR2 SYGVNS, per germline. CDR3 length equals 11 residues. The CDR3 here is CASSETGELFF. As DNA, the CDR3 is TGTGCCAGCAGTGAGACAGGGGAACTGTTTTTT.

The V call is TRBV7-2, the J call TRBJ2-5; weak D call: TRBD2 (5 bases). Germline V lookup: CDR1 SGHTA, CDR2 FQGNSA. Trimming took off 5 bases at V and 0 bases at J, with 10 bases between the two ends. The CDR3 has 14 amino acids. The CDR3 loop reads CASSRTRNQETQYF. DNA for the CDR3: TGTGCCAGCAGCCGTACTAGGAACCAAGAGACCCAGTACTTC.

This clonotype showed up many times. The rearrangement uses TRBV7-9 and TRBJ2-5; D is possibly TRBD1 (6 bases). This CDR3 is built from 13 residues. V lost 7 bases and J lost 2, with 11 bases in between. The germline CDR1 and CDR2 sequences are SEHNR and FQNEAQ (reference sequence). The CDR3: CASNYDRQETQYF. CDR3 in DNA: TGTGCCAGCAACTACGACAGGCAAGAGACCCAGTACTTC.

The sample holds many counts of this clonotype. This chain's CDR3 is CSVGDDTEAFF. Here the CDR3 DNA reads TGCAGCGTTGGTGACGACACTGAAGCTTTCTTT. The V and J genes are TRBV29-1 and TRBJ1-1; D is ambiguous. The germline gives CDR1 SQVTM, CDR2 ANQGSEA. The CDR3 loop spans 11 amino acids. V lost 4 bases, J lost 3 bases, and 6 bases lay in between.

The V call is TRBV2, the J call TRBJ2-5; TRBD2 aligns across 14 bases. Germline CDR1 SNHLY, CDR2 FYNNEI. The V segment lost 7 bases and the J segment 1 base; nucleotides outside the gene matches: 5. The CDR3 length is 16 residues. The CDR3 bases are TGTGCCAGCACCCTCGGGACTAGCGGGGGCCAAGAGACCCAGTACTTC. Translation gives CASTLGTSGGQETQYF.

Note on this clonotype: With a much larger clone just one base away, this may be a read error. The chain couples TRBV7-9 to TRBJ2-5, with 9 bases fitting TRBD1. CDR1 and CDR2 from the germline V gene are SEHNR and FQNEAQ (reference sequence). V dropped 5 bases and J dropped 5; count of bases not matched to a gene: 12. The CDR3 totals 16 residues. CDR3: CASSRPGDREAETQYF. For the CDR3, the DNA is TGTGCCAGCAGCCGACCTGGGGACAGGGAAGCGGAGACCCAGTACTTC.

This chain joins TRBV19 and TRBJ1-5; D is ambiguous. The CDR3 length is 14 residues. V dropped 3 bases and J dropped 0 bases, with 6 bases sitting between them. Germline lookup yields CDR1 LNHDA and CDR2 SQIVND (reference sequence). The CDR3 protein is CASSMTHSNQPQHF. The CDR3 DNA follows: TGTGCCAGTAGTATGACCCATAGCAATCAGCCCCAGCATTTT.